Each of the 12 T cell receptor beta chains below was sequenced from the same sample in a study of shared clonotypes between healthy human individuals. Libraries were prepared by immunoSEQ multiplex PCR; TCRdb keeps only in-frame clonotypes and omits some of them. The sample holds over a million clones, 75% seen once. Sequencing was performed on memory CD4+ T cells sorted from blood. Subset meaning: CD45RA-negative fraction. The receptor set was obtained from a man younger than 30 in good health.

The chain uses TRBV30 and TRBJ1-2; D unresolved. Germline V gene sequence: CDR1 GTSNPN, CDR2 SVGIG (reference sequence). V lost 8 bases and J lost 2, with 12 bases in between. This CDR3 has 12 amino acids. This chain's CDR3 is CAARQENYGYTF. As DNA, the CDR3 is TGTGCCGCCCGCCAGGAGAACTATGGCTACACCTTC.

The chain joins TRBV30 to TRBJ2-1; 8 bases align to TRBD2. Germline CDR1 GTSNPN, CDR2 SVGIG (reference sequence). The CDR3 length is 14 residues. J lost 6 bases, V lost 5 bases, and 9 bases had no gene match. For the CDR3, the DNA is TGTGCCTGGCGGTCGGGGGGGCTTGGCAATGAGCAGTTCTTC. It yields the protein CAWRSGGLGNEQFF.

This chain joins TRBV19 and TRBJ2-3, with 9 bases that match TRBD1. In germline, CDR1 is LNHDA, CDR2 SQIVND (reference sequence). The ends lost 6 bases at V and 1 base at J; junction bases unmatched: 8. The CDR3 is 16 residues long. The CDR3 DNA reads TGTGCCAGTAGAGACACAGGGGGCGCGCGCACAGATACGCAGTATTTT. Translated, it gives CASRDTGGARTDTQYF.

A note on this clone: A much larger clonotype is one base distant, so this may be a read error. This chain uses TRBV5-1 with TRBJ1-6; 7 bases agree with TRBD1. The trim removed 3 bases at V and 7 bases at J, leaving 4 bases unmatched. The CDR3 covers 14 residues. Germline CDR1 reads SGHRS; CDR2 reads YFSETQ. CDR3: CASSSRDRNSPLHF. CDR3 DNA: TGCGCCAGCAGCTCCCGGGACAGAAATTCACCCCTCCACTTT.

The rearrangement uses TRBV7-2 and TRBJ2-1; 15 nucleotides line up with TRBD2. Germline CDR1 SGHTA, CDR2 FQGNSA. The V gene end was trimmed by 5 bases and the J gene end by 6 bases; junction bases not matched to a gene: 14. The length of the CDR3 is 19 residues. This chain's CDR3 is CASSPHPGLAGGLINEQFF. Here the CDR3 DNA reads TGTGCCAGCAGCCCACACCCGGGACTAGCGGGAGGACTAATCAATGAGCAGTTCTTC.

About this clone: The identical CDR3 is also encoded by other nucleotide sequences in the sample. CDR3 in DNA: TGCGCCAGCAGCTTGGGGAGCGGAAAAGAGACCCAGTACTTC. Its translation is CASSLGSGKETQYF. V usage is TRBV5-1 and J usage is TRBJ2-5; D might be TRBD2 (5 bases). Germline-derived CDR1 and CDR2 are SGHRS and YFSETQ. The CDR3 has 14 amino acids. V lost 0 bases to trimming and J lost 3 bases, with 9 bases between them.

The chain uses TRBV27 and TRBJ1-2; TRBD1 agrees at 11 bases. The CDR3 is 19 amino acids. In germline, CDR1 is MNHEY, CDR2 SMNVEV (reference sequence). J gave up 3 bases and V 2 bases, and 14 bases lay outside the gene matches. CDR3 in DNA: TGTGCCAGCAGTTTAGCCCCGGACAGGGGGCGTTATATCTACTATGGCTACACCTTC. It codes for CASSLAPDRGRYIYYGYTF.

The CDR3 DNA reads TGTGCCAGCTCACCACAGTTATCCTCCTACGAGCAGTACTTC. Its translation: CASSPQLSSYEQYF. This chain links TRBV18 with TRBJ2-7, with no clear D. The CDR3 sequence is 14 residues long. The V and J ends lost 1 base and 0 bases respectively, with 7 bases between them. The germline CDR1 and CDR2 sequences are KGHSH and LQKENI.

V usage is TRBV13 and J usage is TRBJ2-1, with D maybe TRBD1 (7 bases). Germline CDR1 and CDR2: PRHDT and FYEKMQ (reference sequence). Trimming took 5 bases from V and 1 from J, leaving 18 bases between them. The CDR3 totals 17 residues. The CDR3: CASSLRRGRVSYNEQFF. In DNA form, the CDR3 reads TGTGCCAGCAGCCTTAGGAGGGGGCGAGTTTCCTACAATGAGCAGTTCTTC.

This clone appeared a few times. This sequence joins TRBV2 and TRBJ1-2; 9 nucleotides agree with TRBD1. This CDR3 contains 14 residues. The germline CDR1 and CDR2 sequences are SNHLY and FYNNEI. V lost 7 bases, J lost 8 bases, and 11 bases stayed unmatched. The CDR3 coding sequence is TGTGCCAGCAAAACCGGGACAGGGCCCTGGGGCTACACCTTC. Amino acid sequence: CASKTGTGPWGYTF.

The rearrangement joins TRBV11-3 to TRBJ2-7; D is undetermined. CDR3 length: 12 amino acids. Germline CDR1 reads SGHNT; CDR2 reads YENEEA. DNA of the CDR3: TGTACCGGAAGCGTCCCCACCTACGAGCAGTACTTC. Its translation is CTGSVPTYEQYF.

This rearrangement joins TRBV19 to TRBJ2-1, with unresolved D. Germline CDR1 and CDR2: LNHDA and SQIVND (reference sequence). This CDR3 contains 15 residues. V dropped 0 bases and J dropped 7 bases, with 13 bases sitting between them. CDR3 sequence (DNA): TGTGCCAGTAGTATAGATCGTAATAGCAGAAATGAGCAGTTCTTC. Its protein is CASSIDRNSRNEQFF.